This T cell receptor beta chain emerged from a study of T-cell memory formation after mild COVID-19. Germline V gene sequence: CDR1 SGHRS, CDR2 YFSETQ. J lost 6 bases, V lost 4 bases, and 7 bases had no gene match. This CDR3 spans 14 amino acids. TCRdb re-called the 5' RACE reads through MiXCR, storing one row per CDR3 protein. Found here are about 290,000 distinct CDR3 sequences, about 16% of them singletons; the top ten hold 20% to 25%. The receptor comes from a man younger than 30 who had mild COVID-19 (a few samples of this study predate the infection). Cell type and time point are not known. The sequencing sample was made of PBMCs or a T cell subset sorted from them (not recorded which). The V call is TRBV5-1, the J call TRBJ1-2; 9 bases map to TRBD1. DNA for the CDR3: TGCGCCAGCAGCACGGGACAGGGAAGTCATGGCTACACCTTC. Amino acids: CASSTGQGSHGYTF. Looking up the rest from reference TRBV5-1 and TRBJ1-2 gives the full variable domain: KAGVTQTPRYLIKTRGQQVTLSCSPISGHRSVSWYQQTPGQGLQFLFEYFSETQRNKGNFPGRFSGRQFSNSRSEMNVSTLELGDSALYLCASSTGQGSHGYTFGSGTRLTVV.